Below, one TCR beta chain is given with its context. The antigen remains undetermined. J was trimmed by 2 bases and V by 6 bases; bases with no gene match: 4. This CDR3 spans 14 amino acids. CDR1 is SNHLY and CDR2 is FYNNEI in the germline V gene. This sample stems from a study of T cells in localized non-small cell lung cancer. Points from the study as a whole: Detection in adjacent lung was observed for a median roughly 62 of the top 100 tumor clones.

Using immunoSEQ multiplex PCR, the repertoire was profiled, and TCRdb retains in-frame clones only, with some absent. The sample lists fewer than 13,000 clones; 70% to 90% were seen once. The chain links TRBV2 to TRBJ1-1, with 9 bases that match TRBD1. The source material was peripheral blood, sampled before any cancer treatment. This TCR derives from a male donor aged 60 or over with stage III lung adenocarcinoma. The CDR3 DNA sequence: TGTGCCAGCAGCCAGGGACAGGGTAACACTGAAGCTTTCTTT. Encoded protein: CASSQGQGNTEAFF.